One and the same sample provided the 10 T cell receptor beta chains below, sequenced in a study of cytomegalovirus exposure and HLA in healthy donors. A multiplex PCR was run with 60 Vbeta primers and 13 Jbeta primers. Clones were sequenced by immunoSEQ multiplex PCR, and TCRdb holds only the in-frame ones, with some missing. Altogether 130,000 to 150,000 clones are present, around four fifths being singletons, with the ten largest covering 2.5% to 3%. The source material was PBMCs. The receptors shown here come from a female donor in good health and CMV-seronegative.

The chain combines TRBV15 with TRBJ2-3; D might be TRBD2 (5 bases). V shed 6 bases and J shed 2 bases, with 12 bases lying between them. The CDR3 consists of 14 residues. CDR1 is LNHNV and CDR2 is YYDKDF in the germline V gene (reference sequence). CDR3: CATSGTGSTDTQYF. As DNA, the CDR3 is TGTGCCACCAGTGGAACGGGATCCACAGATACGCAGTATTTT.

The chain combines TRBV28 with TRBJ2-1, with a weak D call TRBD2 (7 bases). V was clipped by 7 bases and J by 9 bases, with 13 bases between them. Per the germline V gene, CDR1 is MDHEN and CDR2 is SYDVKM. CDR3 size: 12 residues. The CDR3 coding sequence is TGTGCCAGCATCTCCGGGGGGCTTGAGCAGTTCTTC. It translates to CASISGGLEQFF.

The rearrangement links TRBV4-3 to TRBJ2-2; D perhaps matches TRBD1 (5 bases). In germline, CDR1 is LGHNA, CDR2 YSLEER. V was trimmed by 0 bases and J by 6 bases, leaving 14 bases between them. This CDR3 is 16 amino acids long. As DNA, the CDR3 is TGCGCCAGCAGCCAAGAGATGGGGCGCCCCGCCGGGGAGCTGTTTTTT. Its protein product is CASSQEMGRPAGELFF.

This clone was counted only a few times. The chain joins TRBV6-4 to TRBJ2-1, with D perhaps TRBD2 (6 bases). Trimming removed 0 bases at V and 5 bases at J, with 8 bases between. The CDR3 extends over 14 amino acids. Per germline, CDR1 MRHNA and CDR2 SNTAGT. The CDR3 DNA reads TGTGCCAGCAGTGACTCAGGCGGGAACAATGAGCAGTTCTTC. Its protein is CASSDSGGNNEQFF.

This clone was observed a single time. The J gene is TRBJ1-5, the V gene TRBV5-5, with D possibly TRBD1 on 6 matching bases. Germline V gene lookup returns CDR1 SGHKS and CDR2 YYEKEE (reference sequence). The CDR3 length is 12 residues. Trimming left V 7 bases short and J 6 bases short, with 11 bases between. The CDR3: CASGTGTQPQHF. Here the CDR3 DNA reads TGTGCCAGCGGAACAGGGACTCAGCCCCAGCATTTT.

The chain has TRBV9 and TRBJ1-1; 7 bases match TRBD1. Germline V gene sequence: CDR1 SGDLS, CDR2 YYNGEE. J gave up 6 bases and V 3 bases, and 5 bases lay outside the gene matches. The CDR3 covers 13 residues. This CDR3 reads CASSALTGSEAFF. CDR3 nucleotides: TGTGCCAGCAGCGCCCTGACAGGGTCTGAAGCTTTCTTT.

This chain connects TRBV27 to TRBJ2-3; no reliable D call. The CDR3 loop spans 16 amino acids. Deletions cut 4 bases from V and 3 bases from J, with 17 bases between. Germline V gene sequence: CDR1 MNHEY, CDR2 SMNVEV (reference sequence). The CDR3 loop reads CASSSPPYPGTDTQYF. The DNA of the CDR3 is TGTGCCAGCAGTTCTCCTCCCTACCCCGGGACAGATACGCAGTATTTT.

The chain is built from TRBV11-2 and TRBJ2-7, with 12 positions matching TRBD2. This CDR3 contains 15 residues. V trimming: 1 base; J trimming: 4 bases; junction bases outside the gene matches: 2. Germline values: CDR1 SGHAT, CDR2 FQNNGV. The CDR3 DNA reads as TGTGCCAGCAGCTTAGGACTAGCGGGGGTATACGAGCAGTACTTC. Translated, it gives CASSLGLAGVYEQYF.

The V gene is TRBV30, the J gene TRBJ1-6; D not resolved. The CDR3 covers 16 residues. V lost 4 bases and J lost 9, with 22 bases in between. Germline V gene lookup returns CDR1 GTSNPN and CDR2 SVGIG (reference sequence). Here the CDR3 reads CAWILDGKRERSPLHF. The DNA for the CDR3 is TGTGCCTGGATATTAGATGGGAAAAGGGAGCGTTCACCCCTCCACTTT.

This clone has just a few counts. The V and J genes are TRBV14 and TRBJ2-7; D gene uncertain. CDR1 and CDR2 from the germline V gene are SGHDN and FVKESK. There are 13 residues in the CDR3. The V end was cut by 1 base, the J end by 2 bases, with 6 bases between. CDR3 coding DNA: TGTGCCAGCAGCCAAGGGCAGACCTACGAGCAGTACTTC. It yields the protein CASSQGQTYEQYF.